These 9 T cell receptor beta chains were sequenced from one sample in a study of cytomegalovirus exposure and HLA in healthy donors. The PCR made use of 60 Vbeta and 13 Jbeta primers. Some clones are missing from TCRdb's copy, which holds only in-frame ones; the method was immunoSEQ multiplex PCR. Of 100,000 to 150,000 clones listed, roughly 78% were seen once; the top ten hold 9.5% to 13%. The sequencing input was PBMCs. The receptors derive from a young man in good health and CMV-seropositive.

This chain joins TRBV29-1 and TRBJ2-7; 13 bases match TRBD2. From germline, CDR1 is SQVTM and CDR2 ANQGSEA. Losses at the gene ends were 4 bases for V and 2 bases for J; bases not matched to a gene: 8. This CDR3 is 16 amino acids long. The CDR3 region has the DNA TGCAGCGTTGCTAATATGGGACTAGCGGGAACCTACGAGCAGTACTTC. Protein product: CSVANMGLAGTYEQYF.

The V and J genes are TRBV5-1 and TRBJ2-1; TRBD2 matches at 8 bases. Trimming took 1 base from V and 6 from J; bases not matched to a gene: 9. This CDR3 comprises 16 residues. Germline-derived CDR1 and CDR2 are SGHRS and YFSETQ. For the CDR3, the DNA is TGCGCCAGCAGCTTGCTCGTCGGGAGGGGAAGCAATGAGCAGTTCTTC. This gives the protein CASSLLVGRGSNEQFF.

This chain links TRBV5-1 with TRBJ2-7, with 7 bases lining up with TRBD2. Germline CDR1 is SGHRS and CDR2 is YFSETQ. This CDR3 has 14 amino acids. After removal of 5 bases from V and 2 bases from J, the junction contained 7 bases not matched to a gene. The CDR3 region has the DNA TGCGCCAGCAGTCTTGGCGGGAGTGCCTACGAGCAGTACTTC. It specifies CASSLGGSAYEQYF.

This clone was recorded once. J is TRBJ1-2 and V is TRBV5-4; D is possibly TRBD1 (5 bases). The germline gives CDR1 SGHNT, CDR2 YYREEE (reference sequence). The length of the CDR3 is 14 residues. The V end was cut by 4 bases, the J end by 7 bases, with 17 bases between. The chain's CDR3 is CASSPGGGGFGYTF. Written as DNA, the CDR3 is TGTGCCAGCAGCCCCGGCGGGGGTGGCTTTGGCTACACCTTC.

The CDR3 region is CASSSTQGNYGYTF. CDR3 sequence (DNA): TGTGCCAGCAGCTCCACGCAGGGGAACTATGGCTACACCTTC. The rearrangement joins TRBV11-2 to TRBJ1-2; the D gene is possibly TRBD1 (6 bases). The V gene lost 4 bases and the J gene lost 2 bases, with 11 bases spanning the gap. The CDR3 extends over 14 amino acids. Germline V CDR1 and CDR2: SGHAT, FQNNGV.

The chain carries TRBV7-2 and TRBJ2-4; 12 bases are a match to TRBD1. Germline loops: CDR1 SGHTA, CDR2 FQGNSA. This CDR3 contains 14 residues. J was trimmed by 9 bases and V by 3 bases; bases with no gene match: 3. This chain's CDR3 is CASSFGTGGLIQYF. The CDR3 coding sequence is TGTGCCAGCAGCTTTGGGACAGGGGGCCTCATTCAGTACTTC.

The rearrangement joins TRBV2 to TRBJ2-7, with D possibly being TRBD2 (5 bases). This CDR3 region has 14 residues. Trimming stripped 3 bases from V and 1 base from J, with 10 bases between. Germline loops: CDR1 SNHLY, CDR2 FYNNEI. The CDR3 loop reads CASSDGVISYEQYF. The CDR3 region has the DNA TGTGCCAGCAGTGACGGGGTGATATCCTACGAGCAGTACTTC.

CDR3 sequence: CASSSRGVSYEQYF. As DNA, the CDR3 is TGTGCCAGCAGTTCCCGGGGGGTCTCCTACGAGCAGTACTTC. The rearrangement links TRBV28 to TRBJ2-7; 7 nucleotides match TRBD2. V shed 4 bases and J 0 bases; nucleotides not matched to a gene: 3. This CDR3 has 14 residues. Germline CDR1 is MDHEN and CDR2 is SYDVKM.

The rearrangement joins TRBV5-1 to TRBJ1-4; 9 bases line up with TRBD1. V lost 1 base, J lost 8 bases, and 9 bases stayed unmatched. This CDR3 contains 16 residues. Germline lookup yields CDR1 SGHRS and CDR2 YFSETQ. The CDR3 spells CASSLNSGQGREKLFF. As DNA, the CDR3 is TGCGCCAGCAGCTTGAATTCGGGACAGGGTCGAGAAAAACTGTTTTTT.